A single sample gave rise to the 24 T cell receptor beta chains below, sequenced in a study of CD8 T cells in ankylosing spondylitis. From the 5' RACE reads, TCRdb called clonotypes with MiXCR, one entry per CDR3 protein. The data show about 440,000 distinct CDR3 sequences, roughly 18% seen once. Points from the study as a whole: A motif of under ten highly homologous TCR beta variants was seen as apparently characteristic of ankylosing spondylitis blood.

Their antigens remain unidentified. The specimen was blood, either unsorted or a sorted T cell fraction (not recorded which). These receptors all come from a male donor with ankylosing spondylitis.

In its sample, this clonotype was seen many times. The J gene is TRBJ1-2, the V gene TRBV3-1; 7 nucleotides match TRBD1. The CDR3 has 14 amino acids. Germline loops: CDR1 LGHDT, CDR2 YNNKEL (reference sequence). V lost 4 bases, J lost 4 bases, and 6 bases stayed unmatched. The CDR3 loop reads CASSPTGTAYGYTF. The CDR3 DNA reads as TGTGCCAGCAGCCCAACGGGGACAGCCTATGGCTACACCTTC.

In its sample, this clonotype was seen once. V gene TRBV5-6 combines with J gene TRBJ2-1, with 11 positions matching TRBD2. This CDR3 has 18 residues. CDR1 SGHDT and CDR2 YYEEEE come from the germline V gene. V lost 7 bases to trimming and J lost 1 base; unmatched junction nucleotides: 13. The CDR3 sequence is CASGPGVAGGQSYNEQFF. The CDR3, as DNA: TGTGCCAGCGGCCCCGGGGTAGCGGGGGGGCAATCCTACAATGAGCAGTTCTTC.

In DNA, the CDR3 is TGTGCCAGCAGTTTAGCTAGGGGGGGCAACTATGGCTACACCTTC. It translates to CASSLARGGNYGYTF. V and J are TRBV12-3 or TRBV12-4 and TRBJ1-2, with a tentative D call TRBD1 (6 bases). The V end was cut by 0 bases, the J end by 2 bases, with 10 bases between. CDR3 size: 15 residues.

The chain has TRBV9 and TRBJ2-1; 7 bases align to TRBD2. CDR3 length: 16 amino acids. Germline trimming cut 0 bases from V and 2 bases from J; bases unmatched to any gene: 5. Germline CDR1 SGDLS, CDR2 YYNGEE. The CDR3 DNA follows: TGTGCCAGCAGCGTAGGTGGGGGAGGGACCTACAATGAGCAGTTCTTC. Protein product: CASSVGGGGTYNEQFF.

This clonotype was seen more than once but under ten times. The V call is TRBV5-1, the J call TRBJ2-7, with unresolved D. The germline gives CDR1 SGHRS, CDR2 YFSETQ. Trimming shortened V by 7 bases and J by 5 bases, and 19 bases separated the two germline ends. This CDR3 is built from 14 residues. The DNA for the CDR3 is TGCGCCAGCGGCGAGCCGACGGGCCCTAACGAGCAGTACTTC. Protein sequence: CASGEPTGPNEQYF.

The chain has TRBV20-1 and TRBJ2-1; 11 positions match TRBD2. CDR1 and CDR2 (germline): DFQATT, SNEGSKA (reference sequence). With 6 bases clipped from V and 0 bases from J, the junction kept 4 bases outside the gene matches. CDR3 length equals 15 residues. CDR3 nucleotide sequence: TGCAGTGCCCCTAGCGGGAGGAGCTCCTACAATGAGCAGTTCTTC. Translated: CSAPSGRSSYNEQFF.

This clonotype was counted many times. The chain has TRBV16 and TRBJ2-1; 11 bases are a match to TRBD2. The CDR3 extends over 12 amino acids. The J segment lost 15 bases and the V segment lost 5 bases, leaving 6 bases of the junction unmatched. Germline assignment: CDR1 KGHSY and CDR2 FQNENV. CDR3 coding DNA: TGTGCCAGCAGCTCACCTAGCGGGGGGCTGTTCTTC. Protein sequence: CASSSPSGGLFF.

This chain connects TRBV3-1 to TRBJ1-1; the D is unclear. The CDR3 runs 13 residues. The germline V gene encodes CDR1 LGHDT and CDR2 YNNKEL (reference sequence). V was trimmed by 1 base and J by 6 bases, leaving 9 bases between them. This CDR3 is CASSQGSGPEAFF. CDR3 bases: TGTGCCAGCAGCCAAGGGTCCGGCCCTGAAGCTTTCTTT.

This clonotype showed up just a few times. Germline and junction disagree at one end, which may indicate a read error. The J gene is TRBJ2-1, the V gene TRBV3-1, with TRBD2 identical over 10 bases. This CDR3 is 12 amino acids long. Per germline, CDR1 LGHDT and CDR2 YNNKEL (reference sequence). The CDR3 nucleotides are TGTGCCAGCAGCCCGGGACTAGCGTTTTCGATCTTC. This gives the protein CASSPGLAFSIF.

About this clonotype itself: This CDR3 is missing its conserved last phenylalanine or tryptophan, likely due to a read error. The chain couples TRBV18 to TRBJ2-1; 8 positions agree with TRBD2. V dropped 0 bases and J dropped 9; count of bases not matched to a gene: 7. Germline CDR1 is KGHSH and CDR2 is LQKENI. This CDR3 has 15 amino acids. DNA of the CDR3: TGTGCCAGCTCACCACCTAGCGGGGTTTCTGGTGAGCAGTTCTCC. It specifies CASSPPSGVSGEQFS.

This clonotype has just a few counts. Here the CDR3 DNA reads TGCAGTGCAACAGACAGGGGAAGCTCCTACGAGCAGTACTTC. Translation: CSATDRGSSYEQYF. The J gene is TRBJ2-7, the V gene TRBV20-1; 8 positions agree with TRBD1. This CDR3 region has 14 residues. From germline, CDR1 is DFQATT and CDR2 SNEGSKA (reference sequence). V lost 6 bases and J lost 0; bases outside the gene matches: 7.

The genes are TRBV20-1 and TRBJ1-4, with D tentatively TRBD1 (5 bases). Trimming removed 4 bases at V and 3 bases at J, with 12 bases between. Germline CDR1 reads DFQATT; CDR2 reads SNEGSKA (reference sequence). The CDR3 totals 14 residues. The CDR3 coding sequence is TGCAGTGCTAATCCGGGGGGGGCTAATGAAAAACTGTTTTTT. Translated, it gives CSANPGGANEKLFF.

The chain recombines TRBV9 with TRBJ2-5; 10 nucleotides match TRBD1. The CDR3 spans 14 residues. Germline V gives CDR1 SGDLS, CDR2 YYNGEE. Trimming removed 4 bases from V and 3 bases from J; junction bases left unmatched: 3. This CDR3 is CASSRDRGKETQYF. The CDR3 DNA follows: TGTGCCAGCAGCCGGGACAGGGGTAAAGAGACCCAGTACTTC.

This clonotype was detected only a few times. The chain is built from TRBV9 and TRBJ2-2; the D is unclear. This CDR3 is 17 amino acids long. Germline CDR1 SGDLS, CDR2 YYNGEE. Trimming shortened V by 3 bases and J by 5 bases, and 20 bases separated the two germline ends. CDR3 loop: CASSGGIGRKNTGELFF. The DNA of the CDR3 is TGTGCCAGCAGCGGCGGAATCGGACGGAAAAATACCGGGGAGCTGTTTTTT.

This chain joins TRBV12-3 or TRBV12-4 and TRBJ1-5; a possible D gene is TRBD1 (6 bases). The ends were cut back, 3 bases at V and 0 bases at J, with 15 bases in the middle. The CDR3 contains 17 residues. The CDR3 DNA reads TGTGCCAGCAGTTTCGCCTGGACAGCGCATAGCAATCAGCCCCAGCATTTT. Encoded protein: CASSFAWTAHSNQPQHF.

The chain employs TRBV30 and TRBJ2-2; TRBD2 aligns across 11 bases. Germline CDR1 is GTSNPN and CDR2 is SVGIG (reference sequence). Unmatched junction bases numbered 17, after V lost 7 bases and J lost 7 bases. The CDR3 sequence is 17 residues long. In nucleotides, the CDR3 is TGTGCCTCCACCCGGCCGGGGCTAGCGGGAGGTAGCGGGGAGCTGTTTTTT. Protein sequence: CASTRPGLAGGSGELFF.

Written as DNA, the CDR3 is TGCAGTGCTAGTAGGACTAGCGGGGGGGTTAGGGGTAGGGACATTCAGTACTTC. Translated, it gives CSASRTSGGVRGRDIQYF. The V and J genes are TRBV20-1 and TRBJ2-4; 15 nucleotides match TRBD2. The ends lost 3 bases at V and 8 bases at J; junction bases unmatched: 14. The length of the CDR3 is 18 residues. From germline, CDR1 is DFQATT and CDR2 SNEGSKA (reference sequence).

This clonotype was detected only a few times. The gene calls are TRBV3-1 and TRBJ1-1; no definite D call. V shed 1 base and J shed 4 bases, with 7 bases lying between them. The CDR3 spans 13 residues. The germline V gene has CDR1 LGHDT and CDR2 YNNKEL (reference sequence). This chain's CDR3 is CASSQVRGTEAFF. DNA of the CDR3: TGTGCCAGCAGCCAAGTTCGCGGCACTGAAGCTTTCTTT.

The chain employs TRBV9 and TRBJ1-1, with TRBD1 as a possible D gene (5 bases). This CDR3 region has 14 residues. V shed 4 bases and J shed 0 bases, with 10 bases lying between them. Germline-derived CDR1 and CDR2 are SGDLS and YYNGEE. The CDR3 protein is CASSKGNLNTEAFF. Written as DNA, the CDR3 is TGTGCCAGCAGCAAGGGGAACCTGAACACTGAAGCTTTCTTT.

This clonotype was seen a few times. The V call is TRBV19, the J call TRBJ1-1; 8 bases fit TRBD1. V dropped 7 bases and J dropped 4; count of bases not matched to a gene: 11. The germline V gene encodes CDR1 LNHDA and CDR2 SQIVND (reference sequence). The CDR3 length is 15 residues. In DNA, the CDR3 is TGTGCCAGTATGAGCTCCGGGACAGGAATCACTGAAGCTTTCTTT. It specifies CASMSSGTGITEAFF.

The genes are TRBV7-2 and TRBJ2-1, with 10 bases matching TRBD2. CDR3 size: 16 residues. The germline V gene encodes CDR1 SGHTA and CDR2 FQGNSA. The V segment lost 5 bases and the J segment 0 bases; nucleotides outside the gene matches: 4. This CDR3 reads CASSIGLAVSYNEQFF. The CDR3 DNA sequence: TGTGCCAGCAGCATCGGACTAGCGGTCTCCTACAATGAGCAGTTCTTC.

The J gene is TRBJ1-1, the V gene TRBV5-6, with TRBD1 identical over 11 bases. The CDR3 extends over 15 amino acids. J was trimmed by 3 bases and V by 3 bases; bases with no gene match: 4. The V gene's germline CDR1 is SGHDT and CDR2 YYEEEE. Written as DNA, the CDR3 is TGTGCCAGCAGCTCCTGGGACAGGGGGTACACTGAAGCTTTCTTT. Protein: CASSSWDRGYTEAFF.

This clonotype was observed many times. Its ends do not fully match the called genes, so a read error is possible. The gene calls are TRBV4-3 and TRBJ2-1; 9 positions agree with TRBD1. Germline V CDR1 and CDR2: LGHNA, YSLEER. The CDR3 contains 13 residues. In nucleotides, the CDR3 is TGCGCCAGCAGCCAAGATCTGGACAGGGGCAAGCTCTTC. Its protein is CASSQDLDRGKLF.

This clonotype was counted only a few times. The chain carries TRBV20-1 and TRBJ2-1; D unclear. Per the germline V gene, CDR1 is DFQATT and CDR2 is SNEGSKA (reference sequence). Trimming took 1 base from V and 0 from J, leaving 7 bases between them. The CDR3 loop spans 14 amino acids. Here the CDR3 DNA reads TGCAGTGCTAGAGCGCGTCGCTCCTACAATGAGCAGTTCTTC. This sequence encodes CSARARRSYNEQFF.